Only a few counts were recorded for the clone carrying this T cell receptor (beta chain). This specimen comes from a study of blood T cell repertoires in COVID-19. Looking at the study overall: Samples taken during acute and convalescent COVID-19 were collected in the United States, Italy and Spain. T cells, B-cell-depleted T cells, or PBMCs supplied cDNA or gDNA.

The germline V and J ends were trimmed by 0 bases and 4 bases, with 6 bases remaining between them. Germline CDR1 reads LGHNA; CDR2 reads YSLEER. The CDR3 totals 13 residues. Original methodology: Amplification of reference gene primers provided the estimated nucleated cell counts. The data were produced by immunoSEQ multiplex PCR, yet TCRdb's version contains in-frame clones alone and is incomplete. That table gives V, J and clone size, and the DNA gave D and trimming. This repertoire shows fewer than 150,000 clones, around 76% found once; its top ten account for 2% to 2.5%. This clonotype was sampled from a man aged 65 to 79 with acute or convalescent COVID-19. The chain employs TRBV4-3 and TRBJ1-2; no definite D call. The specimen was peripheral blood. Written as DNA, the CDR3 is TGCGCCAGCAGCCAAGAACAGACCTATGGCTACACCTTC. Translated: CASSQEQTYGYTF.